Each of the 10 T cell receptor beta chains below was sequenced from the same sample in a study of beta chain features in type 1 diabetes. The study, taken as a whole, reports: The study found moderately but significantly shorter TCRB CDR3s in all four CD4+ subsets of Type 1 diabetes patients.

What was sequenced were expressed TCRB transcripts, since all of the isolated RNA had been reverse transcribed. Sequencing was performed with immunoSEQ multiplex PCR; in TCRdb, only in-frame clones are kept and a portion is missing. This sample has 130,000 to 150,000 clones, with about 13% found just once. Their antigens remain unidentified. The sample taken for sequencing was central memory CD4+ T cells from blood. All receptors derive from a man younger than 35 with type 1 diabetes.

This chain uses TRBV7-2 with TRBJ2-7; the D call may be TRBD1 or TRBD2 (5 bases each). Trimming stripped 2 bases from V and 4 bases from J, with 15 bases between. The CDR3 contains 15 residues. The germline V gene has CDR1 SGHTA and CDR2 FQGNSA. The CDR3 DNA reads TGTGCCAGCAGCTTATTACGGGGCTTCAGATACGAGCAGTACTTC. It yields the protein CASSLLRGFRYEQYF.

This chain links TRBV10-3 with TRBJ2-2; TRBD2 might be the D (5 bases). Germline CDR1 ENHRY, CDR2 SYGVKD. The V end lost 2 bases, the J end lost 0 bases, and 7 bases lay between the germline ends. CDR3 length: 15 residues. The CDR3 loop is CAISEREPNTGELFF. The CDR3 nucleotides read TGTGCCATCAGTGAGAGGGAGCCGAACACCGGGGAGCTGTTTTTT.

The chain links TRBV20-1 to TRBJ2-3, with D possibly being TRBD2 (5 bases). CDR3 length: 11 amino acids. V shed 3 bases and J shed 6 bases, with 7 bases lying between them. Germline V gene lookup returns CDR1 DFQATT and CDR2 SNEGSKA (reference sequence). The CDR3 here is CSASRGDTQYF. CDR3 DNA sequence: TGCAGTGCTAGTCGCGGGGATACGCAGTATTTT.

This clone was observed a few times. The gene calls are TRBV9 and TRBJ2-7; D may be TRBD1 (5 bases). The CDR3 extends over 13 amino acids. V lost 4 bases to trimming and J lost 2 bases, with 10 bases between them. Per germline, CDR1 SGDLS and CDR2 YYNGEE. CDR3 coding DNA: TGTGCCAGCAGCCCGCTAGGGGCCTACGAGCAGTACTTC. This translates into CASSPLGAYEQYF.

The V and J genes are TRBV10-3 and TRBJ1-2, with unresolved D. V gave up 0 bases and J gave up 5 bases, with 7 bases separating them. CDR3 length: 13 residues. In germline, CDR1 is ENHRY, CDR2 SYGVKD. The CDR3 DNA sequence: TGTGCCATCAGTGAGTCGAGCCCATATGGCTACACCTTC. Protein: CAISESSPYGYTF.

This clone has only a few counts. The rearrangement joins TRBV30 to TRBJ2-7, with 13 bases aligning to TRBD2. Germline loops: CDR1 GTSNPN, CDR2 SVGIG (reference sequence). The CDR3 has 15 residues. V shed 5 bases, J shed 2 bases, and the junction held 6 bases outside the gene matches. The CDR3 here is CAWGGTSGATYEQYF. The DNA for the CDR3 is TGTGCCTGGGGCGGGACTAGCGGGGCCACCTACGAGCAGTACTTC. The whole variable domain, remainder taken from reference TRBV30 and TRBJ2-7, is SQTIHQWPATLVQPVGSPLSLECTVEGTSNPNLYWYRQAAGRGLQLLFYSVGIGQISSEVPQNLSASRPQDRQFILSSKKLLLSDSGFYLCAWGGTSGATYEQYFGPGTRLTVT.

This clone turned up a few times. The CDR3 nucleotides are TGCGCCAGCAGCTCTAGCCGACATACAGATACGCAGTATTTT. The encoded protein is CASSSSRHTDTQYF. V gene TRBV5-1 combines with J gene TRBJ2-3; a weak D match, TRBD2 (5 bases). V was pared by 3 bases and J by 3 bases, with 11 bases between. Per germline, CDR1 SGHRS and CDR2 YFSETQ. The CDR3 runs 14 residues.

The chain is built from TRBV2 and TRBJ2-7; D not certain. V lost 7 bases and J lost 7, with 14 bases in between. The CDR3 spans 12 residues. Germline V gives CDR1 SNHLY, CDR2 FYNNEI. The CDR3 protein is CASKSLAVEQYF. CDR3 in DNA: TGTGCCAGCAAGAGTCTGGCGGTAGAGCAGTACTTC.

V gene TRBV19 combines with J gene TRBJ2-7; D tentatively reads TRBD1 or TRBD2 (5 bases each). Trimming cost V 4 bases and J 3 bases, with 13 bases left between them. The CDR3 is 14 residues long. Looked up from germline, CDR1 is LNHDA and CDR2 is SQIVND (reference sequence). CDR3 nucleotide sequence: TGTGCCAGTAGTAAGGCAGGGACCTTCTACGAGCAGTACTTC. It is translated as CASSKAGTFYEQYF.

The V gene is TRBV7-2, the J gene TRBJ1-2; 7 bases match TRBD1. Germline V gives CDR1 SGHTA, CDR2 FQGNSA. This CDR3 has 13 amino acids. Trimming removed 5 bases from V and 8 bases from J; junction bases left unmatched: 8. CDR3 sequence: CASSAYRGTGYTF. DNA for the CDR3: TGTGCCAGCAGCGCATACAGGGGTACGGGCTACACCTTC.